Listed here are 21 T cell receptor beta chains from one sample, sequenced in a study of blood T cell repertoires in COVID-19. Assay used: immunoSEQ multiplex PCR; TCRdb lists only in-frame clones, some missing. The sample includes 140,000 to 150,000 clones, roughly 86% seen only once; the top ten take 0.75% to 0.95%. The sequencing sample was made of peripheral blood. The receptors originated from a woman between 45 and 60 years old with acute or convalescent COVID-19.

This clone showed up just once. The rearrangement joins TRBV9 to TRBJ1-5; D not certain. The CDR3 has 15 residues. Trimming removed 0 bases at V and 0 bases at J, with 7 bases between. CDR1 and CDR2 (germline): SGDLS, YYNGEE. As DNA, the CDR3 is TGTGCCAGCAGCGTAGGACTTTATAGCAATCAGCCCCAGCATTTT. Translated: CASSVGLYSNQPQHF.

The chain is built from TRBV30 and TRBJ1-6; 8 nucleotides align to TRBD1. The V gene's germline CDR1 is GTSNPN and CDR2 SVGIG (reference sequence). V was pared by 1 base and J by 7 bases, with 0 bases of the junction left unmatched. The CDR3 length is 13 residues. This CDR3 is CAWSGTGNSPLHF. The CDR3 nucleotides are TGTGCCTGGAGTGGGACAGGGAATTCACCCCTCCACTTT.

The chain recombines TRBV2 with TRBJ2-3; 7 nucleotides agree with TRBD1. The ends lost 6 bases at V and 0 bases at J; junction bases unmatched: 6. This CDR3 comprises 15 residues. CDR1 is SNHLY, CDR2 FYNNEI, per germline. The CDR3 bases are TGTGCCAGCAGCCAGACAGGGCCTAGCACAGATACGCAGTATTTT. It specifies CASSQTGPSTDTQYF.

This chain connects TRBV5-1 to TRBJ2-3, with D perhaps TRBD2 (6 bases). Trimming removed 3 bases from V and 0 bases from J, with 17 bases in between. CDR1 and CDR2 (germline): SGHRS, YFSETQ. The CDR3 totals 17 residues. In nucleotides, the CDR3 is TGCGCCAGCAGCTCCTCGACTAGTACAACTAGCACAGATACGCAGTATTTT. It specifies CASSSSTSTTSTDTQYF.

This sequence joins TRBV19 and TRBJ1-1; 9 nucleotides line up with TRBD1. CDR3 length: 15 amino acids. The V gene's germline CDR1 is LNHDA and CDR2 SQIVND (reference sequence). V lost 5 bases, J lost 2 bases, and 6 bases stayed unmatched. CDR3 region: CASSFRTGVNTEAFF. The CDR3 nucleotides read TGTGCCAGTAGTTTCAGGACAGGGGTTAACACTGAAGCTTTCTTT.

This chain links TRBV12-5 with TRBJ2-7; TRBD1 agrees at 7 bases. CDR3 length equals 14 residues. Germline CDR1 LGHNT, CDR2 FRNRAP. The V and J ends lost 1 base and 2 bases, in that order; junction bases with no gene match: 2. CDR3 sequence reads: CASGLGTGTYEQYF. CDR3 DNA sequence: TGTGCTAGTGGTTTGGGGACAGGAACCTACGAGCAGTACTTC.

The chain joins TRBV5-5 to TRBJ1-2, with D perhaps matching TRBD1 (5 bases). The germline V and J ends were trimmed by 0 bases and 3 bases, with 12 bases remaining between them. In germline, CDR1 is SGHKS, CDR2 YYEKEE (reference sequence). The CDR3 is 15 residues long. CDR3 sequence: CASSLGRGIDYGYTF. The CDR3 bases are TGTGCCAGCAGCTTGGGGAGGGGTATTGACTATGGCTACACCTTC.

CDR3 protein: CASNADRGPTEAFF. CDR3 coding DNA: TGTGCCAGTAACGCGGACAGGGGGCCCACTGAAGCTTTCTTT. The J gene is TRBJ1-1, the V gene TRBV19; 11 bases map to TRBD1. CDR3 length: 14 residues. V was pared by 7 bases and J by 4 bases, with 5 bases of the junction left unmatched. The V gene's germline CDR1 is LNHDA and CDR2 SQIVND (reference sequence). The whole variable domain, filled in from reference TRBV19 and TRBJ1-1, reads DGGITQSPKYLFRKEGQNVTLSCEQNLNHDAMYWYRQDPGQGLRLIYYSQIVNDFQKGDIAEGYSVSREKKESFPLTVTSAQKNPTAFYLCASNADRGPTEAFFGQGTRLTVV.

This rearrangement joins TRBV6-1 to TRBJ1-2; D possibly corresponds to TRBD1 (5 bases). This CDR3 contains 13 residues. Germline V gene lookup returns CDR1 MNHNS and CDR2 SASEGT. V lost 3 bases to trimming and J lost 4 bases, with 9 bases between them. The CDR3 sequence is CASSEGLTYGYTF. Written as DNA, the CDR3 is TGTGCCAGCAGTGAGGGACTGACCTATGGCTACACCTTC.

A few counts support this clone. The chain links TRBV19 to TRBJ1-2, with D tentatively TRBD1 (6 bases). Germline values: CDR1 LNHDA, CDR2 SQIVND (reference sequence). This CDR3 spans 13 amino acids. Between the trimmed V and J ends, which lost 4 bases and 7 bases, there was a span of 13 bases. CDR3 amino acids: CASSTRTDGGYTF. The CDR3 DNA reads TGTGCCAGTAGTACACGGACAGACGGTGGCTACACCTTC.

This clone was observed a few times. In DNA, the CDR3 is TGTGCCAGTAGTGCACAGGTGCCTGGCTACACCTTC. This codes for CASSAQVPGYTF. This rearrangement joins TRBV19 to TRBJ1-2, with D perhaps TRBD1 (5 bases). The CDR3 spans 12 residues. Trimming took 5 bases from V and 7 from J, leaving 11 bases between them. Germline CDR1 LNHDA, CDR2 SQIVND (reference sequence).

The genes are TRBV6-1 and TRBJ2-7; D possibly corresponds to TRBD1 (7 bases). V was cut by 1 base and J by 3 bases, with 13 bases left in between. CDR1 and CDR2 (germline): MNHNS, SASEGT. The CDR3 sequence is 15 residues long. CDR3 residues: CASSEGRDSGYEQYF. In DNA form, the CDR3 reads TGTGCCAGCAGTGAAGGGAGGGACAGCGGCTACGAGCAGTACTTC.

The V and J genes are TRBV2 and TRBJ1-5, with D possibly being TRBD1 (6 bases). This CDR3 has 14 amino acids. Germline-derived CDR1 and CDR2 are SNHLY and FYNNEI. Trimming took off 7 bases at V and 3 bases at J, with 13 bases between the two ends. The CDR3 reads CASNPRTVNQPQHF. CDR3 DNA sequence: TGTGCCAGCAATCCCCGGACAGTCAATCAGCCCCAGCATTTT.

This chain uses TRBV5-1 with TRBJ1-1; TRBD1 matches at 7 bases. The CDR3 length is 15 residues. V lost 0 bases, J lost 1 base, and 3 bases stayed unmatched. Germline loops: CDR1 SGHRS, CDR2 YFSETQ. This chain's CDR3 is CASSLVAGGNTEAFF. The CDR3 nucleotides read TGCGCCAGCAGCTTGGTGGCAGGGGGGAACACTGAAGCTTTCTTT.

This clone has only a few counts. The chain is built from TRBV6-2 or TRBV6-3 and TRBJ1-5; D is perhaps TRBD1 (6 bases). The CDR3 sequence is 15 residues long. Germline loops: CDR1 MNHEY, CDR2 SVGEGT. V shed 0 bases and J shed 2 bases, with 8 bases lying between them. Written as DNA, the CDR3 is TGTGCCAGCAGTTACTCAGGGGGTCGCAATCAGCCCCAGCATTTT. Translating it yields CASSYSGGRNQPQHF.

CDR3 coding DNA: TGCAGCGTTGCTCGTAGCGGGAGTTACAATGAGCAGTTCTTC. Protein product: CSVARSGSYNEQFF. The rearrangement uses TRBV29-1 and TRBJ2-1; 9 bases agree with TRBD2. CDR3 size: 14 residues. The germline V gene encodes CDR1 SQVTM and CDR2 ANQGSEA. J was trimmed by 4 bases and V by 4 bases; bases with no gene match: 5.

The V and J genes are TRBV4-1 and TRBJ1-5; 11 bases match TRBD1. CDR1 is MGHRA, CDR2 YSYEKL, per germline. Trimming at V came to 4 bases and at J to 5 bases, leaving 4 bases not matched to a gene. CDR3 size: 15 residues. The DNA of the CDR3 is TGCGCCAGCAGCCTATCGGACAGGGGGCATCAGCCCCAGCATTTT. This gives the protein CASSLSDRGHQPQHF.

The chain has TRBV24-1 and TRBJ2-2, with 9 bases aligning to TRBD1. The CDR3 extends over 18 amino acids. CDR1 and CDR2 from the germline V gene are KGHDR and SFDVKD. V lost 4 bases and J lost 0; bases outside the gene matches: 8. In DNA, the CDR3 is TGTGCCACCAGTGAACCCTTGGGACAGGGTGCGAACACCGGGGAGCTGTTTTTT. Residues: CATSEPLGQGANTGELFF.

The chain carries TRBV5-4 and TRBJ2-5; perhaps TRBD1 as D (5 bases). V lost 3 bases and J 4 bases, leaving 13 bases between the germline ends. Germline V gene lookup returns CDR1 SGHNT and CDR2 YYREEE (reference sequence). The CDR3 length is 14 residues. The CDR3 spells CASSSRGRAETQYF. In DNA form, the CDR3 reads TGTGCCAGCAGCTCCAGAGGCAGGGCAGAGACCCAGTACTTC.

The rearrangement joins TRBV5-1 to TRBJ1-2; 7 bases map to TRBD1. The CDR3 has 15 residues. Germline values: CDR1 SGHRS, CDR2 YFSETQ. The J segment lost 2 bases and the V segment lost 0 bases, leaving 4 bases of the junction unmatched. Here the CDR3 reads CASSLGDRLNYGYTF. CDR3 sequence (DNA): TGCGCCAGCAGCTTGGGGGACAGACTCAACTATGGCTACACCTTC.

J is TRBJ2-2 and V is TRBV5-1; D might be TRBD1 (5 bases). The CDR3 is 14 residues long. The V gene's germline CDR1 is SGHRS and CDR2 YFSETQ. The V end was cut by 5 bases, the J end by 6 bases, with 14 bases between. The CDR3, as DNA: TGCGCCAGCAGTCTCGCAGGGTGGGCCGGGGAGCTGTTTTTT. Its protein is CASSLAGWAGELFF.